There are many counts of the clone carrying this TCR beta chain. Ahead of any ophthalmopathy symptoms, the blood sample was obtained at the first diagnosis of hyperthyroidism. V was cut by 3 bases and J by 2 bases, with 7 bases left in between. This CDR3 has 12 residues. Per germline, CDR1 DFQATT and CDR2 SNEGSKA (reference sequence). This entry belongs to a study of T cells in Graves' hyperthyroidism and ophthalmopathy. The CDR3 regions of TCR beta were amplified from RNA transcripts. The primer set for the first-round RT-PCR of the TCR CDR3 was HTBI. TCRdb passed the multiplex PCR reads through MiXCR, listing each CDR3 protein once. The sample yields about 720,000 distinct CDR3 sequences, around 20% seen once.

This chain connects TRBV20-1 to TRBJ2-5, with D unresolved. The sequencing input was blood. This sequence originates from a woman in her forties or fifties with Graves' hyperthyroidism that later progressed to Graves' ophthalmopathy. In DNA, the CDR3 is TGCAGTGCTAGTGGCAGGCAAGAGACCCAGTACTTC. It encodes CSASGRQETQYF.